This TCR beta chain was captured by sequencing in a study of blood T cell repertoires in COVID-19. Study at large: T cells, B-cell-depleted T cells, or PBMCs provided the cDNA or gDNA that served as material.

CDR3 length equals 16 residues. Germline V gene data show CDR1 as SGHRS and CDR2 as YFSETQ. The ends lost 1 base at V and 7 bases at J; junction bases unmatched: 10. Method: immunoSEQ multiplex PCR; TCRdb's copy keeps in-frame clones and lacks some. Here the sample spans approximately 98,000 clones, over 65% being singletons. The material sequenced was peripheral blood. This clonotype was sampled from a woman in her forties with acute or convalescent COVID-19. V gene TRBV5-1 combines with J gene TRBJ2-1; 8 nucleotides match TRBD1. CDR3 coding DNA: TGCGCCAGCAGCTTGCGTTCCCAGGGGGCAGGGAATGAGCAGTTCTTC. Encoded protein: CASSLRSQGAGNEQFF. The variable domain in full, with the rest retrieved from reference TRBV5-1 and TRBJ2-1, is KAGVTQTPRYLIKTRGQQVTLSCSPISGHRSVSWYQQTPGQGLQFLFEYFSETQRNKGNFPGRFSGRQFSNSRSEMNVSTLELGDSALYLCASSLRSQGAGNEQFFGPGTRLTVL.